This T cell receptor (beta chain) was captured in a study of blood T cell repertoires in COVID-19. Study-level information: The study drew acute and convalescent COVID-19 samples from the United States, Italy and Spain. PBMCs, B-cell-depleted T cells, or T cells provided the cDNA or gDNA that made up the material.

Authors' analysis steps: Estimation of nucleated cell counts relied on the amplification of reference gene primers. Measured with immunoSEQ multiplex PCR; TCRdb has only the in-frame clones, and not every one. V and J calls and clone size are copied from that table; D and trimming were computed from the DNA. Here the sample spans some 250,000 clones, approximately 86% being singletons. The length of the CDR3 is 16 residues. The ends lost 2 bases at V and 1 base at J; junction bases unmatched: 5. CDR1 is SGHTA, CDR2 FQGNSA, per germline. Source material: peripheral blood. This sequence originates from a woman in her 30s who had recovered from COVID-19. The chain recombines TRBV7-2 with TRBJ2-3; 8 nucleotides match TRBD2. As DNA, the CDR3 is TGTGCCAGCAGCTTACTCCCAGCGGGGGGCACAGATACGCAGTATTTT. As protein: CASSLLPAGGTDTQYF.